This TCR beta chain was retrieved from a study of T-cell memory formation after mild COVID-19. A 5'RACE reaction primed in the constant segment made cDNA libraries of TCR alpha and TCR beta, and these carried sample barcodes and UMIs. TCRdb processed the 5' RACE reads anew with MiXCR; each CDR3 protein has one entry. The table shows 450,000 to 650,000 distinct CDR3 sequences, with about 20% occurring only once. As for this clonotype: Its antigen is not identified.

Study-level results: CM and EM subsets held most contracting CD4+ clones; EMRA held CD8+ ones.

This TCR was recovered from an adult woman who had mild COVID-19 (a few samples of this study predate the infection). Cell type and time point are not known. Sequences were obtained from PBMCs or a T cell subset sorted from them (not recorded which).

The CDR3: CAIGKARDTDTQYF. The CDR3 nucleotides are TGTGCCATTGGGAAGGCCCGGGACACAGATACGCAGTATTTT. V gene TRBV10-3 combines with J gene TRBJ2-3; tentative D call: TRBD2 (5 bases). The CDR3 is 14 amino acids. The ends were cut back, 9 bases at V and 2 bases at J, with 15 bases in the middle. The germline CDR1 and CDR2 sequences are ENHRY and SYGVKD.